The following is a TCR beta chain sequence with its context. Its antigen is unknown. A clone one base away is much larger, so this may be a read error. The data originate from a study of T cell repertoires in cytomegalovirus infection. TCRdb used MiXCR to reprocess the reads, holding one entry per CDR3 protein. The profile shows 700,000 to 850,000 distinct CDR3 sequences, 32% of them singletons. From germline, CDR1 is SGHTA and CDR2 FQGNSA. The CDR3 has 12 amino acids. V lost 1 base and J lost 8, with 8 bases in between. Material: cultured CD8+ T cells from PBMCs, obtained from culture after CMV antigen stimulation. The rearrangement links TRBV7-2 to TRBJ1-1; D is uncertain. This TCR derives from a human donor in good health (CMV status not recorded). Some clones in this sample may be carry-over from other donors' samples. The CDR3 DNA is TGTGCCAGCAGCTTAGTGGTAGGGGAAGCTTTCTTT. Translation: CASSLVVGEAFF.